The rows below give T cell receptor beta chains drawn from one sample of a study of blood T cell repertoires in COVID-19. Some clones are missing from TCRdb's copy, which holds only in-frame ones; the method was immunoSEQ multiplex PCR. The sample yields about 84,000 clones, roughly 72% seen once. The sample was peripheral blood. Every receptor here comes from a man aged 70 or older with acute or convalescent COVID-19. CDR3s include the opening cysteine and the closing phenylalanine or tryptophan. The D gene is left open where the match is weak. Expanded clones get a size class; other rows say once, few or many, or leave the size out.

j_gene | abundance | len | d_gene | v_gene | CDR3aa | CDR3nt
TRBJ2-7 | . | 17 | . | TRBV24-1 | CATSDLSTGDRNYEQYF | TGTGCCACCAGTGATTTGAGTACGGGGGACAGAAACTACGAGCAGTACTTC
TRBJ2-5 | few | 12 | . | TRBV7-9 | CASTRTEETQYF | TGTGCCAGCACCAGGACAGAAGAGACCCAGTACTTC
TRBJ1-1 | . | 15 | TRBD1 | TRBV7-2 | CASSPTHRGDTEAFF | TGTGCCAGCAGCCCAACACACAGGGGCGACACTGAAGCTTTCTTT
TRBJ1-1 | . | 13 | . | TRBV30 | CAWNWGLGTEAFF | TGTGCCTGGAATTGGGGGCTGGGGACTGAAGCTTTCTTT
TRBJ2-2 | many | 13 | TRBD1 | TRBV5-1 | CASRLGTAGELFF | TGCGCCAGCAGGCTTGGGACAGCCGGGGAGCTGTTTTTT
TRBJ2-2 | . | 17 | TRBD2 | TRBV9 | CASSVRLAGDGTGELFF | TGTGCCAGCAGCGTACGGCTAGCGGGAGACGGGACCGGGGAGCTGTTTTTT
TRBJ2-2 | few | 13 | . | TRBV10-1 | CASSFSGTGELFF | TGCGCCAGCAGTTTCAGCGGCACCGGGGAGCTGTTTTTT
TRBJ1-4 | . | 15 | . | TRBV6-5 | CASSYSGVLNEKLFF | TGTGCCAGCAGTTACTCCGGGGTCCTCAATGAAAAACTGTTTTTT
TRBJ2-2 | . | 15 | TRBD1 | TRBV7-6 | CASSLEGQGHGELFF | TGTGCCAGCAGCTTAGAAGGACAGGGGCACGGGGAGCTGTTTTTT
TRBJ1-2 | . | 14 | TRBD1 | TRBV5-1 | CASRGGTGTERFTF | TGCGCCAGCAGGGGGGGAACCGGGACAGAGAGGTTCACCTTC
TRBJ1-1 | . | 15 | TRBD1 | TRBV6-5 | CASSYSGTGVTEAFF | TGTGCCAGCAGTTACTCCGGGACAGGGGTAACTGAAGCTTTCTTT
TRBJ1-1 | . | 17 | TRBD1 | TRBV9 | CASSETGGFPMNTEAFF | TGTGCCAGCAGCGAGACAGGGGGCTTCCCCATGAACACTGAAGCTTTCTTT
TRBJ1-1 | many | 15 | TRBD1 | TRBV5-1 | CASSQGGGVRTEAFF | TGCGCCAGCAGCCAGGGGGGCGGGGTGCGCACTGAAGCTTTCTTT
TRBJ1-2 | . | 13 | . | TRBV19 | CASSTIQGSGYTF | TGTGCCAGTAGCACTATCCAGGGGTCTGGCTACACCTTC